Below are 20 T cell receptor beta chains sequenced from a single sample in a study of T-cell reconstitution after alpha-beta-depleted transplantation in children (dated by TCRdb to 2016 to 2017). The receptor library was made with PCR. Sequencing took place on an Illumina HiSeq 2500. TCR library preparation used molecular barcoding, with unique molecular identifiers applied to normalize quantification of the TCRbeta repertoire. The raw public data were reprocessed by TCRdb itself: fastp quality trimming at Q25, MiXCR clonotype calling, in-frame beta chains only. Records with the same CDR3 protein are collapsed into one entry carrying the most frequent genes and DNA. The sample yields 400,000 to 500,000 distinct CDR3 sequences; 9.5% to 13% were counted once. The top ten clones comprise approximately 5% of the sample. Specimen: PBMCs from the stem cell graft donor, collected from the stem cell graft. Receptors were obtained from a human donor who donated a stem cell graft to a child with acute myeloid leukemia.

The chain couples TRBV4-3 to TRBJ2-2; 7 bases match TRBD2. There are 18 residues in the CDR3. The ends lost 0 bases at V and 4 bases at J; junction bases unmatched: 11. CDR1 LGHNA and CDR2 YSLEER come from the germline V gene. DNA for the CDR3: TGCGCCAGCAGCCAAGATCCTCTGGCTAGCGGCGTCACCGGGGAGCTGTTTTTT. This encodes CASSQDPLASGVTGELFF.

V is TRBV11-2 and J is TRBJ2-1; 11 nucleotides line up with TRBD2. V lost 2 bases and J lost 2; bases outside the gene matches: 5. This CDR3 contains 17 residues. The germline V gene encodes CDR1 SGHAT and CDR2 FQNNGV. Here the CDR3 reads CASSLLTSGRPYNEQFF. The DNA of the CDR3 is TGTGCCAGCAGCTTACTAACTAGCGGGAGACCCTACAATGAGCAGTTCTTC.

The rearrangement uses TRBV7-2 and TRBJ2-2; D unclear. Per the germline V gene, CDR1 is SGHTA and CDR2 is FQGNSA. The CDR3 runs to 13 residues. V lost 5 bases, J lost 9 bases, and 13 bases lay in between. CDR3 DNA sequence: TGTGCCAGCAGCGGCCCCTCCGTGCGGGAGCTGTTTTTT. This codes for CASSGPSVRELFF.

The rearrangement joins TRBV20-1 to TRBJ2-1, with 15 bases matching TRBD2. Germline V gene sequence: CDR1 DFQATT, CDR2 SNEGSKA (reference sequence). With 5 bases clipped from V and 8 bases from J, the junction kept 13 bases outside the gene matches. The length of the CDR3 is 17 residues. CDR3 amino acids: CSAPRTSGRAIMDEQFF. In nucleotides, the CDR3 is TGCAGTGCTCCCAGGACTAGCGGGAGGGCCATAATGGATGAGCAGTTCTTC.

In this sample, this clonotype turned up many times. The chain carries TRBV20-1 and TRBJ2-3, with D perhaps TRBD1 (6 bases). Trimming shortened V by 5 bases and J by 1 base, and 19 bases separated the two germline ends. This CDR3 is 16 amino acids long. Germline CDR1 is DFQATT and CDR2 is SNEGSKA (reference sequence). The CDR3 nucleotides read TGCAGTGCTTACCATTACAGGGTTTATGGCACAGATACGCAGTATTTT. Translation: CSAYHYRVYGTDTQYF.

This clonotype was counted at least ten times. This chain connects TRBV12-3 or TRBV12-4 to TRBJ1-1; a possible D gene is TRBD1 (5 bases). The V end lost 7 bases, the J end lost 1 base, and 13 bases lay between the germline ends. This CDR3 spans 14 amino acids. The CDR3 DNA follows: TGTGCCAGCACCCCGGGGAGGGGGAACACTGAAGCTTTCTTT. As protein: CASTPGRGNTEAFF.

This clonotype was seen many times. This chain joins TRBV20-1 and TRBJ1-5; D is ambiguous. V was cut by 0 bases and J by 4 bases, with 19 bases left in between. This CDR3 spans 17 amino acids. Germline V gene data show CDR1 as DFQATT and CDR2 as SNEGSKA (reference sequence). In nucleotides, the CDR3 is TGCAGTGCTAGAGATCCGGCGGCCGGTCTCGGGAATCAGCCCCAGCATTTT. This gives the protein CSARDPAAGLGNQPQHF.

This clonotype came up many times. This chain joins TRBV29-1 and TRBJ2-7; 11 bases agree with TRBD2. V lost 3 bases, J lost 2 bases, and 3 bases stayed unmatched. The CDR3 consists of 14 residues. Germline-derived CDR1 and CDR2 are SQVTM and ANQGSEA. The DNA for the CDR3 is TGCAGCGTTGAGACACTAGCGGGAGCCTACGAGCAGTACTTC. This codes for CSVETLAGAYEQYF.

This clonotype was counted ten times or more. CDR3 in DNA: TGTGCCAGCAGCTTGAATTGGCGAACGGGAGCAGGCGAGCAGTACTTC. Translating it yields CASSLNWRTGAGEQYF. This rearrangement joins TRBV5-6 to TRBJ2-7; tentatively, D is TRBD2 (6 bases). CDR3 length: 16 amino acids. Germline-derived CDR1 and CDR2 are SGHDT and YYEEEE. V was pared by 1 base and J by 6 bases, with 20 bases between.

The chain couples TRBV20-1 to TRBJ2-5, with 10 positions matching TRBD2. V dropped 6 bases and J dropped 6; count of bases not matched to a gene: 16. The CDR3 runs 16 residues. Germline V gene lookup returns CDR1 DFQATT and CDR2 SNEGSKA (reference sequence). CDR3 protein: CSATSSGGGRIKTQYF. The CDR3 DNA sequence: TGCAGTGCAACCTCAAGCGGGGGGGGCCGTATAAAGACCCAGTACTTC.

The genes are TRBV4-1 and TRBJ2-5, with 7 bases fitting TRBD1. V shed 1 base and J 4 bases; nucleotides not matched to a gene: 6. The CDR3 covers 15 residues. Germline loops: CDR1 MGHRA, CDR2 YSYEKL. In DNA form, the CDR3 reads TGCGCCAGCAGCCAAGCCCCAGGGGGAGCAGAGACCCAGTACTTC. As protein: CASSQAPGGAETQYF.

This chain uses TRBV20-1 with TRBJ1-2, with unresolved D. Looked up from germline, CDR1 is DFQATT and CDR2 is SNEGSKA (reference sequence). Trimming cost V 3 bases and J 3 bases, with 11 bases left between them. CDR3 length: 13 amino acids. The CDR3 DNA reads TGCAGTGCTAGCTCGGGAGTGGACTATGGCTACACCTTC. Encoded protein: CSASSGVDYGYTF.

V and J are TRBV14 and TRBJ1-1, with D perhaps matching TRBD1 (5 bases). Germline V gene lookup returns CDR1 SGHDN and CDR2 FVKESK. Trimming took off 4 bases at V and 0 bases at J, with 15 bases between the two ends. CDR3 size: 16 residues. Here the CDR3 DNA reads TGTGCCAGCAGCCTCCTTGACAGACCTATGAACACTGAAGCTTTCTTT. Translated: CASSLLDRPMNTEAFF.

This clonotype was seen a handful of times. This chain joins TRBV5-6 and TRBJ1-5; no reliable D call. The CDR3 extends over 13 amino acids. Germline assignment: CDR1 SGHDT and CDR2 YYEEEE. The V end was cut by 3 bases, the J end by 7 bases, with 11 bases between. DNA for the CDR3: TGTGCCAGCAGCTCGGCGGGGAGGCAGCCCCAGCATTTT. The encoded protein is CASSSAGRQPQHF.

This clonotype was observed a handful of times. The rearrangement joins TRBV20-1 to TRBJ2-1; D call uncertain. The germline V gene encodes CDR1 DFQATT and CDR2 SNEGSKA (reference sequence). V was pared by 0 bases and J by 0 bases, with 9 bases between. CDR3 length: 15 residues. The CDR3 region is CSAREAGSSYNEQFF. For the CDR3, the DNA is TGCAGTGCTAGAGAAGCAGGAAGCTCCTACAATGAGCAGTTCTTC.

The rearrangement uses TRBV6-1 and TRBJ2-1; 7 bases map to TRBD2. Germline lookup yields CDR1 MNHNS and CDR2 SASEGT. The J segment lost 10 bases and the V segment lost 6 bases, leaving 15 bases of the junction unmatched. This CDR3 has 15 amino acids. The CDR3 DNA follows: TGTGCCAGCAGCCCGACGGGGGGTTCGATTCGGGAGCAGTTCTTC. The encoded protein is CASSPTGGSIREQFF.

This clonotype was counted many times. The V call is TRBV3-1, the J call TRBJ2-1; D might be TRBD2 (6 bases). The CDR3 runs to 15 residues. The V gene lost 0 bases and the J gene lost 4 bases, with 10 bases spanning the gap. Looked up from germline, CDR1 is LGHDT and CDR2 is YNNKEL (reference sequence). Here the CDR3 DNA reads TGTGCCAGCAGCCAAGATGGTAGCGGTTACAATGAGCAGTTCTTC. The encoded protein is CASSQDGSGYNEQFF.

This clonotype was detected only a few times. The chain couples TRBV9 to TRBJ2-5; possibly TRBD1 or TRBD2 for D (6 bases each). Germline CDR1 and CDR2: SGDLS and YYNGEE. The CDR3 has 15 residues. Between the trimmed V and J ends, which lost 1 base and 5 bases, there was a span of 15 bases. CDR3 sequence reads: CASSVTTGATETQYF. For the CDR3, the DNA is TGTGCCAGCAGCGTAACCACGGGGGCGACGGAGACCCAGTACTTC.

This clonotype was observed many times. V and J are TRBV9 and TRBJ2-3; 7 positions match TRBD2. Looked up from germline, CDR1 is SGDLS and CDR2 is YYNGEE. The CDR3 has 17 residues. V was clipped by 4 bases and J by 0 bases; unmatched bases: 11. This CDR3 is CASSPRAAGVSTDTQYF. The DNA for the CDR3 is TGTGCCAGCAGCCCGAGGGCGGCGGGAGTCAGCACAGATACGCAGTATTTT.

The chain joins TRBV7-2 to TRBJ2-3; perhaps TRBD2 as D (6 bases). Per germline, CDR1 SGHTA and CDR2 FQGNSA. This CDR3 has 16 amino acids. Trimming took off 1 base at V and 0 bases at J, with 11 bases between the two ends. The CDR3 nucleotides are TGTGCCAGCAGCTTAGGGGTAGCGGAAAGCACAGATACGCAGTATTTT. Protein product: CASSLGVAESTDTQYF.